Below, 30 T cell receptor beta chains from the same sample are listed, as sequenced in a study of cytomegalovirus exposure and HLA in healthy donors. PCR involved 60 Vbeta and 13 Jbeta primers. Clones were read by immunoSEQ multiplex PCR, and TCRdb kept only the in-frame ones, dropping some. Of about 170,000 clones listed, around 75% are singletons. Source material: PBMCs. These receptors were obtained from a male donor in good health and CMV-seronegative.

V is TRBV18 and J is TRBJ1-6; TRBD1 is a possible D gene (6 bases). Deletions cut 5 bases from V and 3 bases from J, with 14 bases between. Germline V gene sequence: CDR1 KGHSH, CDR2 LQKENI. The CDR3 covers 16 residues. The CDR3: CASSNTGKIYNSPLHF. For the CDR3, the DNA is TGTGCCAGCTCAAACACAGGGAAAATCTATAATTCACCCCTCCACTTT.

The rearrangement joins TRBV7-9 to TRBJ2-3; the D is unclear. CDR3 length: 12 amino acids. V was shortened by 6 bases and J by 3 bases, with 7 bases between the two germline ends. Germline V gene data show CDR1 as SEHNR and CDR2 as FQNEAQ (reference sequence). This CDR3 is CASRSVTDTQYF. Written as DNA, the CDR3 is TGTGCCAGCAGGTCAGTTACAGATACGCAGTATTTT.

This chain connects TRBV7-6 to TRBJ2-1, with D possibly TRBD1 on 6 matching bases. Trimming removed 0 bases at V and 10 bases at J, with 13 bases between. The CDR3 spans 14 residues. Germline CDR1 and CDR2: SGHVS and FNYEAQ. As DNA, the CDR3 is TGTGCCAGCAGCTTAGCCCCCAGGGGTGGGGAGCAGTTCTTC. This translates into CASSLAPRGGEQFF.

In its sample, this clone was seen once. The chain employs TRBV5-6 and TRBJ2-6; 10 nucleotides line up with TRBD1. This CDR3 region has 17 residues. Germline loops: CDR1 SGHDT, CDR2 YYEEEE. V trimming: 3 bases; J trimming: 0 bases; junction bases outside the gene matches: 3. CDR3 protein: CASSWDRGSSGANVLTF. CDR3 bases: TGTGCCAGCAGCTGGGACAGGGGATCCTCTGGGGCCAACGTCCTGACTTTC.

This rearrangement joins TRBV15 to TRBJ1-2, with D possibly TRBD1 on 5 matching bases. The V gene's germline CDR1 is LNHNV and CDR2 YYDKDF (reference sequence). V dropped 0 bases and J dropped 2 bases, with 10 bases sitting between them. The CDR3 runs 15 residues. CDR3 bases: TGTGCCACCAGCAGAGACAGGGTACCCAACTATGGCTACACCTTC. Encoded protein: CATSRDRVPNYGYTF. The full variable domain, in which reference TRBV15 and TRBJ1-2 provide the parts outside the CDR3, is DAMVIQNPRYQVTQFGKPVTLSCSQTLNHNVMYWYQQKSSQAPKLLFHYYDKDFNNEADTPDNFQSRRPNTSFCFLDIRSPGLGDTAMYLCATSRDRVPNYGYTFGSGTRLTVV.

The J gene is TRBJ1-2, the V gene TRBV2; perhaps TRBD1 as D (6 bases). The CDR3 spans 15 residues. Germline V gene sequence: CDR1 SNHLY, CDR2 FYNNEI. The V gene lost 6 bases and the J gene lost 1 base, with 15 bases spanning the gap. CDR3 bases: TGTGCCAGCAGAGGTGAACAGGGTAATAACTATGGCTACACCTTC. This gives the protein CASRGEQGNNYGYTF.

This clone was counted only a few times. This rearrangement joins TRBV7-8 to TRBJ2-1; D is perhaps TRBD2 (6 bases). Germline-derived CDR1 and CDR2 are SGHVS and FQNEAQ. The CDR3 is 16 amino acids. V was trimmed by 4 bases and J by 5 bases, leaving 18 bases between them. The CDR3 is CASSYPVGSGHNEQFF. DNA of the CDR3: TGTGCCAGCAGCTACCCGGTTGGTAGCGGACACAATGAGCAGTTCTTC.

Points on this clone: The sample has other DNA sequences that encode this CDR3 too. The genes are TRBV10-1 and TRBJ2-7; 8 nucleotides line up with TRBD1. This CDR3 is 15 amino acids long. Looked up from germline, CDR1 is WNHNN and CDR2 is SYGVQD (reference sequence). With V trimmed by 4 bases and J by 1 base, 6 bases remained unmatched. CDR3 sequence reads: CASSAGQGHSYEQYF. CDR3 DNA: TGCGCCAGCAGTGCCGGACAGGGTCATTCCTACGAGCAGTACTTC.

The genes are TRBV19 and TRBJ2-1; D is perhaps TRBD2 (6 bases). Trimming took 6 bases from V and 3 from J, leaving 15 bases between them. The CDR3 contains 15 residues. Germline CDR1 is LNHDA and CDR2 is SQIVND (reference sequence). CDR3 region: CASRKGLNVYNEQFF. The CDR3 nucleotides are TGTGCCAGTAGGAAGGGACTTAACGTCTACAATGAGCAGTTCTTC.

This rearrangement joins TRBV5-1 to TRBJ1-1; 10 bases align to TRBD1. V was pared by 4 bases and J by 0 bases, with 12 bases of the junction left unmatched. CDR3 length equals 18 residues. Germline loops: CDR1 SGHRS, CDR2 YFSETQ. In DNA, the CDR3 is TGCGCCAGCAGCCCCTGGACAGGGGGGGGCCTTATGAACACTGAAGCTTTCTTT. It specifies CASSPWTGGGLMNTEAFF.

This sequence joins TRBV30 and TRBJ2-5; the match to TRBD2 covers 8 bases. V lost 0 bases to trimming and J lost 5 bases; unmatched junction nucleotides: 14. The CDR3 length is 17 residues. The V gene's germline CDR1 is GTSNPN and CDR2 SVGIG (reference sequence). The CDR3 nucleotides read TGTGCCTGGAGTGTATGGGGAATAGCGGGGTGGGGGGAGACCCAGTACTTC. It is translated as CAWSVWGIAGWGETQYF.

This clone is a singleton in its sample. V usage is TRBV18 and J usage is TRBJ2-4, with D tentatively TRBD1 (5 bases). Germline-derived CDR1 and CDR2 are KGHSH and LQKENI. V was shortened by 3 bases and J by 0 bases, with 12 bases between the two germline ends. The CDR3 is 16 residues long. CDR3 region: CASSPDSPTAKNIQYF. CDR3 in DNA: TGTGCCAGCTCACCCGACAGTCCGACAGCCAAAAACATTCAGTACTTC.

This clone showed up just a few times. The gene calls are TRBV30 and TRBJ2-6, with D hard to call. The CDR3 runs 15 residues. Trimming pared 4 bases from V and 0 bases from J, leaving 10 bases between. Per the germline V gene, CDR1 is GTSNPN and CDR2 is SVGIG (reference sequence). The CDR3 sequence is CAWMKRSSGANVLTF. As DNA, the CDR3 is TGTGCCTGGATGAAGAGATCCTCTGGGGCCAACGTCCTGACTTTC. Using reference TRBV30 and TRBJ2-6 for the parts outside the CDR3, the full variable domain is SQTIHQWPATLVQPVGSPLSLECTVEGTSNPNLYWYRQAAGRGLQLLFYSVGIGQISSEVPQNLSASRPQDRQFILSSKKLLLSDSGFYLCAWMKRSSGANVLTFGAGSRLTVL.

The chain combines TRBV2 with TRBJ1-5, with 8 positions matching TRBD1. CDR1 is SNHLY and CDR2 is FYNNEI in the germline V gene. V lost 6 bases and J lost 2; bases outside the gene matches: 3. CDR3 length equals 14 residues. The CDR3 region has the DNA TGTGCCAGCAGCGGACAGGGTCGCAATCAGCCCCAGCATTTT. Encoded protein: CASSGQGRNQPQHF.

The V call is TRBV18, the J call TRBJ1-1; D gene uncertain. The CDR3 has 12 residues. The germline V gene encodes CDR1 KGHSH and CDR2 LQKENI. The V and J ends lost 1 base and 5 bases respectively, with 5 bases between them. The CDR3 DNA sequence: TGTGCCAGCTCACCACGCGAGACTGAAGCTTTCTTT. Amino acid sequence: CASSPRETEAFF.

As regards this clone: Other DNA sequences in the same sample also yield this CDR3. The chain recombines TRBV18 with TRBJ1-1; D is undetermined. CDR3 length: 14 amino acids. With 3 bases removed from V and 0 bases from J, the gap between germline ends came to 8 bases. CDR1 is KGHSH, CDR2 LQKENI, per germline. The CDR3 region is CASSPRGVNTEAFF. In DNA, the CDR3 is TGTGCCAGCTCACCTCGGGGTGTGAACACTGAAGCTTTCTTT.

This clone was observed a single time. The chain recombines TRBV6-5 with TRBJ1-5, with D perhaps TRBD1 (5 bases). Trimming stripped 2 bases from V and 9 bases from J, with 11 bases between. Germline CDR1 and CDR2: MNHEY and SVGAGI. This CDR3 spans 13 amino acids. The CDR3 protein is CASSYGRGLPQHF. Here the CDR3 DNA reads TGTGCCAGCAGTTACGGGAGGGGCCTGCCCCAGCATTTT.

V is TRBV28 and J is TRBJ1-2; D is uncertain. Trimming stripped 3 bases from V and 6 bases from J, with 14 bases between. The germline V gene encodes CDR1 MDHEN and CDR2 SYDVKM. The CDR3 extends over 14 amino acids. The CDR3 DNA follows: TGTGCCAGCAGTTTGAGAAGCTTAAGAAATGGCTACACCTTC. This encodes CASSLRSLRNGYTF.

The CDR3 region is CAYDRDGNQPQHF. CDR3 nucleotides: TGTGCCTACGACAGGGACGGCAATCAGCCCCAGCATTTT. This rearrangement joins TRBV30 to TRBJ1-5; 7 positions agree with TRBD1. V dropped 7 bases and J dropped 2; count of bases not matched to a gene: 5. From germline, CDR1 is GTSNPN and CDR2 SVGIG (reference sequence). This CDR3 spans 13 amino acids.

As to this clone: Its ends do not fully match the called genes, so a read error is possible. The chain has TRBV5-1 and TRBJ2-2; 9 bases line up with TRBD1. Looked up from germline, CDR1 is SGHRS and CDR2 is YFSETQ. This CDR3 contains 16 residues. CDR3 in amino acids: CASSLVGQGNAGELFF. The CDR3 nucleotides read TGCGCCAGCAGCTTGGTTGGACAGGGGAACGCCGGGGAGCTGTTTTTT.

This rearrangement joins TRBV6-5 to TRBJ1-5, with 8 nucleotides matching TRBD1. Germline loops: CDR1 MNHEY, CDR2 SVGAGI. The junction had 13 bases not matched to a gene; V was cut back by 8 bases and J by 7 bases. The CDR3 contains 15 residues. Written as DNA, the CDR3 is TGTGCCAGCGGCTCCGGACAGGGTAGGTTCCAGCCCCAGCATTTT. This sequence encodes CASGSGQGRFQPQHF.

The chain carries TRBV29-1 and TRBJ2-5; 8 positions agree with TRBD2. Unmatched junction bases numbered 6, after V lost 7 bases and J lost 2 bases. This CDR3 region has 13 residues. Per the germline V gene, CDR1 is SQVTM and CDR2 is ANQGSEA. CDR3 coding DNA: TGCAGCGGGGGCGGGGGGACGCAAGAGACCCAGTACTTC. It encodes CSGGGGTQETQYF. Looking up the rest from reference TRBV29-1 and TRBJ2-5 gives the full variable domain: SAVISQKPSRDICQRGTSLTIQCQVDSQVTMMFWYRQQPGQSLTLIATANQGSEATYESGFVIDKFPISRPNLTFSTLTVSNMSPEDSSIYLCSGGGGTQETQYFGPGTRLLVL.

This clone was recorded once. The V call is TRBV12-5, the J call TRBJ1-5; 9 bases are a match to TRBD1. V trimming: 0 bases; J trimming: 6 bases; junction bases outside the gene matches: 6. Germline V gene data show CDR1 as LGHNT and CDR2 as FRNRAP. This CDR3 region has 16 residues. The CDR3 protein is CASGLVLGTGSQPQHF. CDR3 in DNA: TGTGCTAGTGGTTTGGTACTAGGGACAGGGAGTCAGCCCCAGCATTTT. The full variable domain, rest sourced from reference TRBV12-5 and TRBJ1-5, is DARVTQTPRHKVTEMGQEVTMRCQPILGHNTVFWYRQTMMQGLELLAYFRNRAPLDDSGMPKDRFSAEMPDATLATLKIQPSEPRDSAVYFCASGLVLGTGSQPQHFGDGTRLSIL.

The J gene is TRBJ1-4, the V gene TRBV6-1, with TRBD1 identical over 8 bases. The CDR3 extends over 14 amino acids. Germline lookup yields CDR1 MNHNS and CDR2 SASEGT. V shed 4 bases, J shed 6 bases, and the junction held 4 bases outside the gene matches. DNA for the CDR3: TGTGCCAGCAGTGCAGGGGGCGCGGATGAAAAACTGTTTTTT. Translated: CASSAGGADEKLFF.

The chain carries TRBV5-4 and TRBJ1-2, with a weak D call TRBD1 (5 bases). CDR3 length equals 13 residues. Trimming cost V 1 base and J 7 bases, with 11 bases left between them. The V gene's germline CDR1 is SGHNT and CDR2 YYREEE (reference sequence). CDR3 DNA: TGTGCCAGCAGCTTGTTAAGGGACTCTGGCTACACCTTC. Translated: CASSLLRDSGYTF.

The V and J genes are TRBV10-3 and TRBJ2-7; TRBD1 aligns across 8 bases. Germline CDR1 ENHRY, CDR2 SYGVKD. This CDR3 has 13 amino acids. Trimming removed 8 bases from V and 3 bases from J; junction bases left unmatched: 6. The CDR3 sequence is CAIGQGKNYEQYF. CDR3 sequence (DNA): TGTGCCATCGGACAGGGTAAAAACTACGAGCAGTACTTC.

The J gene is TRBJ2-7, the V gene TRBV19, with 11 bases fitting TRBD1. CDR1 is LNHDA, CDR2 SQIVND, per germline (reference sequence). After removal of 3 bases from V and 3 bases from J, the junction contained 13 bases not matched to a gene. This CDR3 spans 18 amino acids. The CDR3 DNA sequence: TGTGCCAGTAGTATGGTTCATGAAAGGACAGGGGGCCTCTACGAGCAGTACTTC. Protein product: CASSMVHERTGGLYEQYF.

V gene TRBV6-6 combines with J gene TRBJ2-3; possibly TRBD1 for D (5 bases). Germline lookup yields CDR1 MNHNY and CDR2 SVGAGI (reference sequence). V was clipped by 4 bases and J by 0 bases, with 14 bases between them. This CDR3 is 16 amino acids long. In DNA form, the CDR3 reads TGTGCCAGCAGTTCCCGGACACCCCGAAGCACAGATACGCAGTATTTT. This gives the protein CASSSRTPRSTDTQYF.

This clone was detected once. V gene TRBV5-1 combines with J gene TRBJ1-2, with a possible D match to TRBD1 (5 bases). The V and J ends lost 2 bases and 2 bases respectively, with 10 bases between them. Germline CDR1 reads SGHRS; CDR2 reads YFSETQ. The CDR3 has 14 residues. The CDR3 DNA reads as TGCGCCAGCAGCTTTGACGGGGGGAACTATGGCTACACCTTC. As protein: CASSFDGGNYGYTF.

The V call is TRBV7-9, the J call TRBJ2-7; D call uncertain. The CDR3 runs to 12 residues. Trimming pared 1 base from V and 4 bases from J, leaving 5 bases between. CDR1 and CDR2 (germline): SEHNR, FQNEAQ (reference sequence). The CDR3 DNA sequence: TGTGCCAGCAGCTTAGTGAGGTACGAGCAGTACTTC. Its protein is CASSLVRYEQYF.